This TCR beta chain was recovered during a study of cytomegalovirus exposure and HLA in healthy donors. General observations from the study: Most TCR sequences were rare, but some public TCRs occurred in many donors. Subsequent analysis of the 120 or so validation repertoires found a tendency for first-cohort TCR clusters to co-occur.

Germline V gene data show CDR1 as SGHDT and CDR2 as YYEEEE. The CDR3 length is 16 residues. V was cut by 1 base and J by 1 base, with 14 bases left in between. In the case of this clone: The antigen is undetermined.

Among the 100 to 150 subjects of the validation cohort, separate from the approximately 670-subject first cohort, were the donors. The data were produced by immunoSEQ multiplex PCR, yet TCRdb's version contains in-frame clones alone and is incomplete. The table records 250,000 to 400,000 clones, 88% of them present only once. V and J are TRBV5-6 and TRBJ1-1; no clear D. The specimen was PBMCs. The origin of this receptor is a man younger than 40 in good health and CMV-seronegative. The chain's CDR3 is CASSLSLGEWNTEAFF. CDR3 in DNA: TGTGCCAGCAGCTTGTCCCTCGGGGAATGGAACACTGAAGCTTTCTTT.